This TCR beta chain was found in a study of T cell responses to AZD1222 COVID-19 vaccine. The V and J ends lost 2 bases and 8 bases respectively, with 12 bases between them. Germline V gene data show CDR1 as MDHEN and CDR2 as SYDVKM. CDR3 length equals 14 residues. The repertoire was sequenced with immunoSEQ multiplex PCR; TCRdb's copy has only in-frame clones and lacks some. The sample records about 76,000 clones, more than 70% being singletons. This clone was counted a single time. This clonotype was obtained from an adult in good health. Sequencing was performed on peripheral blood, taken on day 0 of AZD1222 vaccination. The rearrangement joins TRBV28 to TRBJ1-4; TRBD1 might be the D (6 bases). CDR3 region: CASSLAGVGEKLFF. The CDR3 DNA reads TGTGCCAGCAGTTTAGCAGGGGTCGGCGAAAAACTGTTTTTT.